A single sample is the source of the 31 T cell receptor beta chains below, sequenced in a study of OX40 agonist ivuxolimab in advanced cancers. The method was immunoSEQ multiplex PCR; TCRdb's version includes in-frame clones alone and lacks a portion of them. The sample has 25,000 to 35,000 clones; roughly 82% are singletons. This material consisted of CD4+ or CD8+ T cells sorted from blood, taken in a trial of the OX40 agonist ivuxolimab. The source of these receptors is an adult with an advanced solid tumor such as melanoma, head and neck, liver or kidney cancer.

The rearrangement links TRBV4-1 to TRBJ1-5, with unresolved D. Looked up from germline, CDR1 is MGHRA and CDR2 is YSYEKL. The V end lost 4 bases, the J end lost 2 bases, and 9 bases lay between the germline ends. The CDR3 runs 14 residues. CDR3 residues: CASSLGLGNQPQHF. The CDR3 nucleotides are TGCGCCAGCAGCCTAGGCTTGGGCAATCAGCCCCAGCATTTT.

V usage is TRBV7-6 and J usage is TRBJ2-3; D tentatively fits TRBD1 or TRBD2 (5 bases each). The CDR3 runs 13 residues. V dropped 3 bases and J dropped 3 bases, with 7 bases sitting between them. Germline assignment: CDR1 SGHVS and CDR2 FNYEAQ. CDR3 sequence: CASSFWGTDTQYF. CDR3 DNA: TGTGCCAGCAGCTTTTGGGGGACAGATACGCAGTATTTT.

This rearrangement joins TRBV28 to TRBJ2-6; D could derive from TRBD1 or TRBD2 (5 bases each). This CDR3 region has 17 residues. The V end lost 6 bases, the J end lost 0 bases, and 15 bases lay between the germline ends. CDR1 and CDR2 (germline): MDHEN, SYDVKM. The CDR3 protein is CASSLRDLFSGANVLTF. CDR3 in DNA: TGTGCCAGCAGCCTCCGGGACCTGTTCTCTGGGGCCAACGTCCTGACTTTC.

The chain has TRBV4-1 and TRBJ2-3; 12 bases align to TRBD2. The length of the CDR3 is 22 residues. Germline loops: CDR1 MGHRA, CDR2 YSYEKL. The V and J ends lost 0 bases and 0 bases, in that order; junction bases with no gene match: 16. The CDR3 reads CASSQDSVGLAGMIASTDTQYF. In nucleotides, the CDR3 is TGCGCCAGCAGCCAAGACTCGGTCGGACTAGCGGGAATGATAGCTAGCACAGATACGCAGTATTTT.

The chain couples TRBV7-9 to TRBJ2-3; TRBD1 agrees at 10 bases. V lost 5 bases to trimming and J lost 0 bases; unmatched junction nucleotides: 5. Germline assignment: CDR1 SEHNR and CDR2 FQNEAQ (reference sequence). CDR3 length equals 16 residues. CDR3 amino acids: CASSTRTGGSTDTQYF. Here the CDR3 DNA reads TGTGCCAGCAGCACGCGGACAGGGGGAAGCACAGATACGCAGTATTTT. The entire variable domain, with the rest obtained from reference TRBV7-9 and TRBJ2-3, is as follows: DTGVSQNPRHKITKRGQNVTFRCDPISEHNRLYWYRQTLGQGPEFLTYFQNEAQLEKSRLLSDRFSAERPKGSFSTLEIQRTEQGDSAMYLCASSTRTGGSTDTQYFGPGTRLTVL.

This clone was counted only a few times. The J gene is TRBJ2-7, the V gene TRBV10-1; 7 positions match TRBD1. CDR1 and CDR2 from the germline V gene are WNHNN and SYGVQD (reference sequence). This CDR3 region has 14 residues. The V and J ends lost 8 bases and 2 bases, in that order; junction bases with no gene match: 9. CDR3 nucleotides: TGCGCCAGCCCCCCGGGACAGCGAACCTACGAGCAGTACTTC. This sequence encodes CASPPGQRTYEQYF.

CDR3 bases: TGTGCCAGCAGCGGGTTAGGAGGGGGGCCCTACAATGAGCAGTTCTTC. As protein: CASSGLGGGPYNEQFF. The chain uses TRBV9 and TRBJ2-1; D tentatively fits TRBD1 or TRBD2 (6 bases each). Trimming took off 3 bases at V and 2 bases at J, with 15 bases between the two ends. The CDR3 is 16 amino acids. Germline CDR1 is SGDLS and CDR2 is YYNGEE.

This chain uses TRBV7-9 with TRBJ2-2; D might be TRBD2 (5 bases). This CDR3 is built from 15 residues. V shed 5 bases and J shed 0 bases, with 10 bases lying between them. Germline loops: CDR1 SEHNR, CDR2 FQNEAQ (reference sequence). CDR3 bases: TGTGCCAGCAGCCCAAGCGGACCGAACACCGGGGAGCTGTTTTTT. Translation: CASSPSGPNTGELFF.

V and J are TRBV7-9 and TRBJ2-7; weak D call: TRBD2 (5 bases). The length of the CDR3 is 12 residues. Germline loops: CDR1 SEHNR, CDR2 FQNEAQ (reference sequence). V was trimmed by 3 bases and J by 2 bases, leaving 5 bases between them. The CDR3 DNA follows: TGTGCCAGCAGCTTCGGGACCTACGAGCAGTACTTC. Translating gives CASSFGTYEQYF. The full variable domain, completed using reference TRBV7-9 and TRBJ2-7, is DTGVSQNPRHKITKRGQNVTFRCDPISEHNRLYWYRQTLGQGPEFLTYFQNEAQLEKSRLLSDRFSAERPKGSFSTLEIQRTEQGDSAMYLCASSFGTYEQYFGPGTRLTVT.

There are a few counts of this clone. The chain recombines TRBV7-9 with TRBJ2-7; maybe TRBD1 (5 bases). CDR1 and CDR2 (germline): SEHNR, FQNEAQ (reference sequence). The CDR3 is made up of 12 amino acids. Trimming pared 0 bases from V and 7 bases from J, leaving 7 bases between. As DNA, the CDR3 is TGTGCCAGCAGCTTAGCACCAGGGGAGCAGTACTTC. Residues: CASSLAPGEQYF.

The J gene is TRBJ2-7, the V gene TRBV5-1; 10 bases are shared with TRBD1. This CDR3 has 15 amino acids. Germline CDR1 reads SGHRS; CDR2 reads YFSETQ. J was trimmed by 2 bases and V by 3 bases; bases with no gene match: 5. Here the CDR3 DNA reads TGCGCCAGCAGCTCCCGGGACAGGGGCCCCTACGAGCAGTACTTC. Residues: CASSSRDRGPYEQYF.

V is TRBV11-2 and J is TRBJ1-2; 7 bases are a match to TRBD1. The V gene's germline CDR1 is SGHAT and CDR2 FQNNGV. CDR3 length: 13 amino acids. V lost 4 bases and J lost 4; bases outside the gene matches: 3. In nucleotides, the CDR3 is TGTGCCAGCAGCTCGGACAGGAGCTATGGCTACACCTTC. This encodes CASSSDRSYGYTF.

The gene calls are TRBV2 and TRBJ2-5; weak D call: TRBD1 (5 bases). With 6 bases removed from V and 8 bases from J, the gap between germline ends came to 16 bases. The CDR3 covers 13 residues. CDR1 is SNHLY, CDR2 FYNNEI, per germline. The CDR3 DNA follows: TGTGCCAGCAGGACAGAGGTTCGAGGAACCCAGTACTTC. This codes for CASRTEVRGTQYF.

The chain has TRBV10-3 and TRBJ1-2; 9 bases match TRBD1. CDR3 length: 14 residues. Trimming cost V 2 bases and J 8 bases; bases outside gene matches: 6. CDR1 ENHRY and CDR2 SYGVKD come from the germline V gene. CDR3 sequence reads: CAISERTGAPGYTF. The CDR3 bases are TGTGCCATCAGTGAGAGGACAGGGGCCCCGGGCTACACCTTC.

The V and J genes are TRBV5-6 and TRBJ2-7; the D gene is possibly TRBD2 (6 bases). Germline CDR1 and CDR2: SGHDT and YYEEEE. The CDR3 spans 13 residues. V lost 3 bases and J lost 0, with 7 bases in between. The CDR3 protein is CASSSGGSYEQYF. The CDR3 nucleotides are TGTGCCAGCAGCTCCGGGGGCTCCTACGAGCAGTACTTC.

This clone has a handful of counts. V and J are TRBV6-1 and TRBJ2-7, with D perhaps TRBD1 (6 bases). From germline, CDR1 is MNHNS and CDR2 SASEGT. This CDR3 is 14 amino acids long. Trimming removed 5 bases from V and 2 bases from J, with 13 bases in between. The CDR3: CASSPWTETYEQYF. DNA for the CDR3: TGTGCCAGCAGTCCGTGGACAGAAACCTACGAGCAGTACTTC.

V usage is TRBV7-9 and J usage is TRBJ2-7; TRBD1 matches 7 bases. This CDR3 is 15 amino acids long. The germline V gene has CDR1 SEHNR and CDR2 FQNEAQ (reference sequence). V trimming: 5 bases; J trimming: 6 bases; junction bases outside the gene matches: 13. The CDR3 region has the DNA TGTGCCAGCAGCCCACTAGGGGGCGCATCTTCCGAGCAGTACTTC. It translates to CASSPLGGASSEQYF.

As regards this clone: Other DNA sequences in the sample encode the same CDR3. The gene calls are TRBV11-2 and TRBJ2-7, with D tentatively TRBD2 (5 bases). V lost 1 base and J 0 bases, leaving 7 bases between the germline ends. This CDR3 is built from 14 residues. From germline, CDR1 is SGHAT and CDR2 FQNNGV. CDR3 loop: CASSLGTGSYEQYF. CDR3 nucleotide sequence: TGTGCCAGCAGCTTAGGGACTGGCTCCTACGAGCAGTACTTC.

The chain has TRBV5-4 and TRBJ2-3, with 9 bases lining up with TRBD1. Trimming removed 0 bases from V and 4 bases from J; junction bases left unmatched: 6. CDR1 SGHNT and CDR2 YYREEE come from the germline V gene (reference sequence). The CDR3 runs 16 residues. The CDR3 protein is CASSLVTGGSPDTQYF. The CDR3 DNA follows: TGTGCCAGCAGCTTGGTTACAGGGGGCTCCCCAGATACGCAGTATTTT.

This chain connects TRBV30 to TRBJ2-5; the match to TRBD1 covers 9 bases. The CDR3 spans 16 residues. J gave up 5 bases and V 0 bases, and 10 bases lay outside the gene matches. Germline-derived CDR1 and CDR2 are GTSNPN and SVGIG (reference sequence). CDR3 sequence: CAWSVPRDRVRETQYF. The CDR3 nucleotides read TGTGCCTGGAGTGTACCTAGGGACAGGGTCCGGGAGACCCAGTACTTC.

The chain joins TRBV10-3 to TRBJ1-2; TRBD1 matches 7 bases. This CDR3 region has 16 residues. The V gene end was trimmed by 5 bases and the J gene end by 4 bases; junction bases not matched to a gene: 13. Germline V gives CDR1 ENHRY, CDR2 SYGVKD. The CDR3 nucleotides read TGTGCCATCAGTTTAGAGGGGGCTTCACGTATCTATGGCTACACCTTC. Residues: CAISLEGASRIYGYTF.

This clone was observed a handful of times. This chain links TRBV13 with TRBJ2-7; TRBD1 matches 11 bases. V trimming: 2 bases; J trimming: 3 bases; junction bases outside the gene matches: 3. The length of the CDR3 is 15 residues. Germline V CDR1 and CDR2: PRHDT, FYEKMQ (reference sequence). CDR3: CASSLRGTGGYEQYF. The CDR3 nucleotides read TGTGCCAGCAGCTTACGAGGGACAGGGGGCTACGAGCAGTACTTC. The full variable domain, completed using reference TRBV13 and TRBJ2-7, is AAGVIQSPRHLIKEKRETATLKCYPIPRHDTVYWYQQGPGQDPQFLISFYEKMQSDKGSIPDRFSAQQFSDYHSELNMSSLELGDSALYFCASSLRGTGGYEQYFGPGTRLTVT.

J is TRBJ1-3 and V is TRBV2, with D unresolved. There are 14 residues in the CDR3. Trimming cost V 3 bases and J 0 bases, with 6 bases left between them. Looked up from germline, CDR1 is SNHLY and CDR2 is FYNNEI. In DNA form, the CDR3 reads TGTGCCAGCAGTGATCAGGCCTCTGGAAACACCATATATTTT. This translates into CASSDQASGNTIYF.

The chain combines TRBV6-4 with TRBJ2-1, with a weak D call TRBD2 (5 bases). This CDR3 is 15 amino acids long. The V gene's germline CDR1 is MRHNA and CDR2 SNTAGT. V was clipped by 4 bases and J by 0 bases, with 10 bases between them. In nucleotides, the CDR3 is TGTGCCAGCAGTGTTCTAGCAAGCTCCTACAATGAGCAGTTCTTC. This codes for CASSVLASSYNEQFF.

The table lists this clone with a count of one. This chain links TRBV4-1 with TRBJ2-7; 7 bases align to TRBD2. The CDR3 is 19 residues long. Trimming removed 0 bases from V and 2 bases from J; junction bases left unmatched: 16. CDR1 and CDR2 from the germline V gene are MGHRA and YSYEKL. DNA for the CDR3: TGCGCCAGCAGCCAAGACGGCAGCGGGAAAGGAAGCAGGGCCTACGAGCAGTACTTC. Translation gives CASSQDGSGKGSRAYEQYF.

This chain joins TRBV30 and TRBJ2-7, with 8 bases aligning to TRBD2. Looked up from germline, CDR1 is GTSNPN and CDR2 is SVGIG (reference sequence). CDR3 size: 13 residues. J gave up 5 bases and V 3 bases, and 6 bases lay outside the gene matches. The CDR3 region is CAWSLSGRNEQYF. The CDR3 bases are TGTGCCTGGAGCCTCAGCGGGAGAAACGAGCAGTACTTC.

The chain joins TRBV2 to TRBJ2-4; 7 nucleotides align to TRBD1. Trimming cost V 6 bases and J 5 bases; bases outside gene matches: 7. Germline CDR1 SNHLY, CDR2 FYNNEI. The CDR3 sequence is 14 residues long. CDR3: CASSSWDSENIQYF. CDR3 sequence (DNA): TGTGCCAGCAGCTCTTGGGACAGTGAAAACATTCAGTACTTC.

The chain uses TRBV10-3 and TRBJ1-5; 8 bases align to TRBD1. Germline trimming cut 5 bases from V and 6 bases from J; bases unmatched to any gene: 3. CDR3 length equals 13 residues. Germline CDR1 and CDR2: ENHRY and SYGVKD. The CDR3 sequence is CAISQDRVQPQHF. The CDR3 nucleotides are TGTGCCATCAGTCAGGACAGGGTTCAGCCCCAGCATTTT.

The rearrangement links TRBV23-1 to TRBJ1-3; 7 nucleotides align to TRBD1. TRBV23-1 is flagged as an ORF with uncertain function. V gave up 3 bases and J gave up 2 bases; unmatched junction bases: 4. The CDR3 contains 15 residues. The CDR3 is CASSHSDRPGNTIYF. CDR3 nucleotides: TGCGCCAGCAGTCATTCGGACAGGCCTGGAAACACCATATATTTT.

This clone was recorded only once. The rearrangement links TRBV7-2 to TRBJ2-7; TRBD1 might be the D (6 bases). CDR1 SGHTA and CDR2 FQGNSA come from the germline V gene. The CDR3 is made up of 14 amino acids. V gave up 4 bases and J gave up 7 bases, with 17 bases separating them. Here the CDR3 reads CASSSRPGQGEQYF. The CDR3 coding sequence is TGTGCCAGCAGCTCCCGCCCCGGGCAGGGGGAGCAGTACTTC. The whole variable domain, remainder taken from reference TRBV7-2 and TRBJ2-7, is GAGVSQSPSNKVTEKGKDVELRCDPISGHTALYWYRQSLGQGLEFLIYFQGNSAPDKSGLPSDRFSAERTGGSVSTLTIQRTQQEDSAVYLCASSSRPGQGEQYFGPGTRLTVT.

V usage is TRBV6-5 and J usage is TRBJ2-1, with 8 bases that match TRBD2. The CDR3 has 14 amino acids. Germline-derived CDR1 and CDR2 are MNHEY and SVGAGI. Trimming took 2 bases from V and 6 from J; bases not matched to a gene: 3. CDR3 coding DNA: TGTGCCAGCAGTTACATGAGCGGGAGCAATGAGCAGTTCTTC. Translated: CASSYMSGSNEQFF.